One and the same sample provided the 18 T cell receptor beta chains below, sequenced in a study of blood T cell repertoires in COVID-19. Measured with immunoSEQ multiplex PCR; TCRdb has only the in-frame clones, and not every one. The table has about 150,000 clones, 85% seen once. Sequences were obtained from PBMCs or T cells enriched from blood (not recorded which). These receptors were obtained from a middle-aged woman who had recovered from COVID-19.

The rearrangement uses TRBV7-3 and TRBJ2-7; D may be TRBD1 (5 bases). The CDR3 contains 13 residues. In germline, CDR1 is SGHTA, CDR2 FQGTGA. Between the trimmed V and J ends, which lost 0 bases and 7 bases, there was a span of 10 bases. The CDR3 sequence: CASSLTLQGEQYF. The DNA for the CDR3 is TGTGCCAGCAGCTTAACTCTGCAGGGAGAGCAGTACTTC.

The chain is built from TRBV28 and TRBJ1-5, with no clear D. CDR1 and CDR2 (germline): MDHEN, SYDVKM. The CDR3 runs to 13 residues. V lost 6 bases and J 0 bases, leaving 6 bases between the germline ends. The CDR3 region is CASRYTSNQPQHF. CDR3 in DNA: TGTGCCAGCAGGTACACTAGCAATCAGCCCCAGCATTTT.

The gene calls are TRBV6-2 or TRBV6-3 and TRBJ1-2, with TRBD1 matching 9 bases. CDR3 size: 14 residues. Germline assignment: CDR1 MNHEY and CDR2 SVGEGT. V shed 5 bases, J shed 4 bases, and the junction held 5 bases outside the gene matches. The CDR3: CASSQGQGLYGYTF. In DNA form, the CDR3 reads TGTGCCAGCAGTCAGGGACAGGGCCTCTATGGCTACACCTTC.

The CDR3 nucleotides are TGTGCCAGCAGCCCAACGACCGGGAGGCCAGGGCAGAATGAGCAGTTCTTC. Its protein product is CASSPTTGRPGQNEQFF. The chain joins TRBV7-7 to TRBJ2-1, with TRBD2 matching over 7 bases. CDR1 is SSHAT and CDR2 is FNYEAQ in the germline V gene (reference sequence). This CDR3 is 17 amino acids long. Trimming cost V 5 bases and J 7 bases; bases outside gene matches: 17.

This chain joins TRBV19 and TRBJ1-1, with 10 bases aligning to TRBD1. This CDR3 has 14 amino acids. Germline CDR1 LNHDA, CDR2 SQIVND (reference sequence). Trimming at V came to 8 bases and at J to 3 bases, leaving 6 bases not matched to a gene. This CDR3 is CASGRGQGHTEAFF. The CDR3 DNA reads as TGTGCCAGTGGACGGGGACAGGGGCACACTGAAGCTTTCTTT.

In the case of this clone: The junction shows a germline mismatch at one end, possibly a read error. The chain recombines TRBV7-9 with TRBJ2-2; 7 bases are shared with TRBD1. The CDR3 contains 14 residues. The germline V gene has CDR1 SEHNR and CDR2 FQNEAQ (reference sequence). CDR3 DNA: TGTGCCAGCAGCTCGACAGGGAACTCCGGGGAGCTGTTTTTT. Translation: CASSSTGNSGELFF.

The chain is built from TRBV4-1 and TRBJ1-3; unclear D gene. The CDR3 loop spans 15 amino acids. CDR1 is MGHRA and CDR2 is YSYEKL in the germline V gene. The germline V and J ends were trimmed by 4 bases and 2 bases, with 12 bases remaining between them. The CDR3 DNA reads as TGCGCCAGCAGCCCCAGTCCGGGGACTGGAAACACCATATATTTT. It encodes CASSPSPGTGNTIYF.

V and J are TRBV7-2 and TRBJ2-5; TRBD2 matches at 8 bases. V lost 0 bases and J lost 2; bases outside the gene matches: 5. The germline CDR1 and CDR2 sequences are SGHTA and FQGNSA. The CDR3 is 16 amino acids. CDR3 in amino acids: CASSLASTSGQETQYF. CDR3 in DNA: TGTGCCAGCAGCTTAGCGTCAACTAGCGGACAAGAGACCCAGTACTTC.

The CDR3 nucleotides are TGTGCCAGCAGCTTGGACCAGAACCGAGAAAAACTGTTTTTT. Amino acids: CASSLDQNREKLFF. V usage is TRBV5-4 and J usage is TRBJ1-4; no firm D call. V was shortened by 0 bases and J by 8 bases, with 11 bases between the two germline ends. The CDR3 has 14 residues. The germline gives CDR1 SGHNT, CDR2 YYREEE (reference sequence).

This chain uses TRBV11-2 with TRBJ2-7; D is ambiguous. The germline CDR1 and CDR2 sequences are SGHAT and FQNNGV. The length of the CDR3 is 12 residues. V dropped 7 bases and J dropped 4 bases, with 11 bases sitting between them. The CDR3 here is CASTPHRYEQYF. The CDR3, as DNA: TGTGCCAGCACCCCCCATCGGTACGAGCAGTACTTC.

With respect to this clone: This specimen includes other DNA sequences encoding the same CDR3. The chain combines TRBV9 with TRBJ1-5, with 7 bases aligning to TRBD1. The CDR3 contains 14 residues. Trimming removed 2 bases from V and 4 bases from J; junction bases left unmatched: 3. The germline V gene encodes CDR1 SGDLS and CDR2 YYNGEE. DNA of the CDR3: TGTGCCAGCAGCGTCGGACAGGATAATCAGCCCCAGCATTTT. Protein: CASSVGQDNQPQHF.

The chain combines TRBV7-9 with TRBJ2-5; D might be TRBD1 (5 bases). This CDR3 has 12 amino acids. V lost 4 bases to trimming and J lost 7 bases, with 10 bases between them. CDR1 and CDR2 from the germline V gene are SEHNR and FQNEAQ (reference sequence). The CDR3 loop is CASSYQGGTQYF. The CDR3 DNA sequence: TGTGCCAGCAGCTACCAGGGCGGGACCCAGTACTTC.

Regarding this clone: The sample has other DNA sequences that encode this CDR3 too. The CDR3 region is CASSHPGQGNTEAFF. CDR3 coding DNA: TGCGCCAGCAGCCATCCGGGACAGGGGAACACTGAAGCTTTCTTT. The V and J genes are TRBV4-1 and TRBJ1-1; the match to TRBD1 covers 9 bases. CDR1 MGHRA and CDR2 YSYEKL come from the germline V gene. The V gene end was trimmed by 3 bases and the J gene end by 1 base; junction bases not matched to a gene: 3. This CDR3 has 15 amino acids.

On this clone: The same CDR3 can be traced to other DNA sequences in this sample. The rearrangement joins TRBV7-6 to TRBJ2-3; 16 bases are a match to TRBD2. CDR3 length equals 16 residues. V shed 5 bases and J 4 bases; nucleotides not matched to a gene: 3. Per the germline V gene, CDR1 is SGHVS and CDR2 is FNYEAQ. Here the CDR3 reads CASSQGTSGRADTQYF. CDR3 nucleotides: TGTGCCAGCAGCCAGGGGACTAGCGGGAGGGCAGATACGCAGTATTTT.

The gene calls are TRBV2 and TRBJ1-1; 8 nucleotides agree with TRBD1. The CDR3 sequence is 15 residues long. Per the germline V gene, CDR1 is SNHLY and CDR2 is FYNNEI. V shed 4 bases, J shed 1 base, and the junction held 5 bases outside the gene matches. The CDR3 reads CASSGQGPGNTEAFF. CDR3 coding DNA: TGTGCCAGCAGTGGACAGGGGCCCGGGAACACTGAAGCTTTCTTT. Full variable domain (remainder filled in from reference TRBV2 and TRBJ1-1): EPEVTQTPSHQVTQMGQEVILRCVPISNHLYFYWYRQILGQKVEFLVSFYNNEISEKSEIFDDQFSVERPDGSNFTLKIRSTKLEDSAMYFCASSGQGPGNTEAFFGQGTRLTVV.

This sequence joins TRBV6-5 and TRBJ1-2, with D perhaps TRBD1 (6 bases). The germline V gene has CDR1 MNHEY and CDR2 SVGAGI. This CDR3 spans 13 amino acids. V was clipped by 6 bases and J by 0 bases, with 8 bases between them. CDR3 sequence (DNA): TGTGCCAGCAGGGACAGTCCTAACTATGGCTACACCTTC. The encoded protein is CASRDSPNYGYTF.

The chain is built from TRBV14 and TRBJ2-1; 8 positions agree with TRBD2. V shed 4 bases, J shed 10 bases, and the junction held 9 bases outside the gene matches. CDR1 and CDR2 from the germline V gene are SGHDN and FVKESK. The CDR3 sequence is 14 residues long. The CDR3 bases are TGTGCCAGCAGCCTGGCGGGAGGTGCTGGGGAGCAGTTCTTC. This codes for CASSLAGGAGEQFF.

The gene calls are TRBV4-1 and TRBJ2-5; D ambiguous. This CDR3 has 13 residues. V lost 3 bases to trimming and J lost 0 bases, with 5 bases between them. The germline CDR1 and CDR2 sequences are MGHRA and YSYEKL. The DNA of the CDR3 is TGCGCCAGCAGCCAGCGTTACCAAGAGACCCAGTACTTC. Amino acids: CASSQRYQETQYF.